This T cell receptor (beta chain) was sequenced during a study of PD-1 blockade in classical Hodgkin lymphoma. Germline V CDR1 and CDR2: KGHSY, FQNENV. This CDR3 is 15 amino acids long. Trimming removed 6 bases from V and 8 bases from J; junction bases left unmatched: 10. Whole-study results and caveats: Patients who responded completely had about the same baseline diversity as newly diagnosed patients. A reduction in baseline TCR diversity was reportedly seen in newly diagnosed patients relative to healthy donors. Causes of the repertoire differences remain undefined, possibly disease activity or prior therapy.

Of note for this clone: What it binds is unknown.

Here immunoSEQ multiplex PCR was the method, and the copy in TCRdb shows in-frame clones only, minus some. The repertoire includes about 96,000 clones, about 92% of them detected once, and roughly 2% sits in the top ten. Time point meaning: cycle 4 day 1 (C4D1), after five to seven weeks of nivolumab. With no exception, relapse followed autologous stem cell transplantation in all patients, and brentuximab vedotin exposure varied. Complete response, partial response or progressive disease constituted the best response categories observed. The V call is TRBV16, the J call TRBJ2-1; 10 nucleotides match TRBD2. The receptor was isolated from a human donor with classical Hodgkin lymphoma. The source material was peripheral blood mononuclear cells (PBMCs), sampled before the fourth cycle of nivolumab. Here the CDR3 DNA reads TGTGCCAGCAGACAAAGGGGACTAGCGAGGTATGAGCAGTTCTTC. Amino acid sequence: CASRQRGLARYEQFF. Full variable domain (remainder filled in from reference TRBV16 and TRBJ2-1): GEEVAQTPKHLVRGEGQKAKLYCAPIKGHSYVFWYQQVLKNEFKFLISFQNENVFDETGMPKERFSAKCLPNSPCSLEIQATKLEDSAVYFCASRQRGLARYEQFFGPGTRLTVL.